Listed below are T cell receptor beta chains from one sample, sequenced in a study of cytomegalovirus exposure and HLA in healthy donors. This table comes from immunoSEQ multiplex PCR, and its TCRdb copy is limited to in-frame clones, with some not included. The sample records around 100,000 clones, over 75% being singletons. Source material: PBMCs. These receptors were collected from a man between 40 and 49 years old in good health and CMV-seropositive. CDR3s include the opening cysteine and the closing phenylalanine or tryptophan. The order of the fields is J gene, V gene, clone size, CDR3 protein. Clone size is given for some rows only: seen once, a few or many times, or a class if the clone is expanded.

>TRBJ1-1|TRBV29-1|-
CSVIGQGGTEAFF
>TRBJ2-1|TRBV12-5|-
CASGPPEASSYNEQFF
>TRBJ2-5|TRBV5-6|-
CASSRWGGEGTQYF
>TRBJ2-1|TRBV5-1|-
CASSLVPGKQNEQFF
>TRBJ1-3|TRBV6-5|-
CASSLAVASGNTIYF
>TRBJ1-1|TRBV7-2|-
CASSSHQGVGTEAFF
>TRBJ2-1|TRBV27|-
CATGLAGYNEQFF
>TRBJ1-2|TRBV19|-
CASSIVTGYGYTF
>TRBJ1-1|TRBV2|-
CASSGPAYTEAFF
>TRBJ1-2|TRBV19|once
CASGQVAGGYTF
>TRBJ2-7|TRBV6-1|-
CASRRGTGDEQYF
>TRBJ1-2|TRBV28|-
CASSLWSGSYGYTF
>TRBJ1-5|TRBV5-5|-
CASSGGDRNNQPQHF
>TRBJ2-1|TRBV7-8|-
CASSPYRLAGGYEQFF
>TRBJ2-2|TRBV15|-
CATSRGRGWNTGELFF
>TRBJ1-6|TRBV5-4|once
CASSLEWTGRSPLHF
>TRBJ1-2|TRBV5-4|few
CASSFGTNYGYTF
>TRBJ2-7|TRBV6-6|-
CASIKNRAAYEQYF
>TRBJ1-3|TRBV7-9|-
CAIRQSSGNTIYF
>TRBJ2-3|TRBV30|-
CAWSPTLAGVADTQYF
>TRBJ1-1|TRBV19|-
CASSIASDRTF
>TRBJ1-1|TRBV6-5|-
CASSFTPLNTEAFF
>TRBJ1-1|TRBV5-1|-
CASSLGGEGGEAFF
>TRBJ2-7|TRBV5-4|-
CASSIGTAYEQYF
>TRBJ1-1|TRBV29-1|-
CSVDGPTGLTEAFF
>TRBJ2-7|TRBV5-1|-
CASSLVNEQYF
>TRBJ2-7|TRBV13|-
CASRSDSESYEQYF
>TRBJ2-7|TRBV14|-
CASSQEGDRGPHEQYF
>TRBJ2-7|TRBV6-1|-
CACLGGVGYEQYF
>TRBJ1-6|TRBV15|-
CATSRAGVSPLHF
>TRBJ1-5|TRBV6-6|-
CASSSDRGRNQPQHF
>TRBJ2-1|TRBV5-1|few
CASSLAASGYNEQFF
>TRBJ1-3|TRBV30|-
CAWSRPPSPSGNTIYF
>TRBJ1-1|TRBV7-2|-
CASSLGGAGTTEAFF
>TRBJ1-3|TRBV27|-
CASSLSGHSSGNTIYF
>TRBJ2-7|TRBV5-5|-
CASSFRQRDEQYF
>TRBJ1-3|TRBV9|-
CASSVGAWTGGGNTIYF
>TRBJ2-1|TRBV13|-
CASSLRGNEQFF
>TRBJ2-1|TRBV11-2|-
CASSLFRTSGGYNEQFF
>TRBJ2-7|TRBV6-5|-
CASSYSMQGAPNEQYF
>TRBJ2-3|TRBV7-9|-
CASSPTGIEQYF
>-|TRBV28|once
CASSVDRGTFISYEQYF
>TRBJ1-5|TRBV11-2|-
CASSLGQGYNQPQHF
>TRBJ2-7|TRBV28|-
CASSFRGYEQYF
>TRBJ1-2|TRBV7-9|-
CASSSSDRPYGYTF
>TRBJ2-7|TRBV9|once
CASSASSYEQYF
>TRBJ2-3|TRBV2|-
CASSLGTDTQYF
>TRBJ2-3|TRBV19|-
CASGGNGGTDTQYF
>TRBJ2-1|TRBV4-1|-
CASSHILQGARGNEQFF
>TRBJ1-5|TRBV27|-
CASSFGVNQPQHF
>TRBJ1-4|TRBV30|-
CSGTDAGSLFF
>TRBJ1-2|TRBV11-2|-
CASSPLGNGLHYGYTF
>TRBJ2-4|TRBV28|-
CASTGGPGLLLENSQYF
>TRBJ1-5|TRBV5-6|-
CASSLGVNQPQHF
>TRBJ1-6|TRBV21-1|-
CASSTRGQGSYSPLHF